The 25 T cell receptor beta chains below were found in one sample sequenced in a study of blood T cell repertoires in COVID-19. Sequenced by immunoSEQ multiplex PCR; TCRdb stores in-frame clones only, minus some. Of fewer than 400,000 clones listed, roughly 91% are singletons. Source material: peripheral blood. The receptors were sampled from a woman aged 30 to 39 with COVID-19, enrolled during active disease.

J is TRBJ2-5 and V is TRBV11-2; 9 bases line up with TRBD2. CDR3 length: 15 amino acids. CDR1 is SGHAT and CDR2 is FQNNGV in the germline V gene. V gave up 3 bases and J gave up 5 bases; unmatched junction bases: 7. CDR3: CASSLGLATQETQYF. For the CDR3, the DNA is TGTGCCAGCAGCTTGGGACTAGCAACCCAGGAGACCCAGTACTTC.

The rearrangement joins TRBV6-6 to TRBJ1-1; 11 nucleotides agree with TRBD1. Trimming took 7 bases from V and 7 from J; bases not matched to a gene: 11. CDR1 is MNHNY and CDR2 is SVGAGI in the germline V gene (reference sequence). The CDR3 consists of 15 residues. CDR3 sequence: CASNLPGQGVGEAFF. CDR3 nucleotide sequence: TGTGCCAGCAACCTACCGGGACAGGGGGTCGGTGAAGCTTTCTTT.

This chain joins TRBV7-2 and TRBJ1-2; unclear D gene. V was clipped by 3 bases and J by 4 bases, with 12 bases between them. This CDR3 region has 14 residues. Germline V lookup: CDR1 SGHTA, CDR2 FQGNSA. CDR3 residues: CASSFTRDIYGYTF. The CDR3, as DNA: TGTGCCAGCAGCTTTACCCGAGATATCTATGGCTACACCTTC.

This rearrangement joins TRBV13 to TRBJ2-6; a possible D gene is TRBD2 (6 bases). The CDR3 is made up of 17 amino acids. The germline CDR1 and CDR2 sequences are PRHDT and FYEKMQ (reference sequence). The ends were cut back, 4 bases at V and 4 bases at J, with 17 bases in the middle. CDR3 sequence: CASSSADRGRGANVLTF. The CDR3 region has the DNA TGTGCCAGCAGCTCCGCGGATCGGGGGAGAGGGGCCAACGTCCTGACTTTC.

The V gene is TRBV7-6, the J gene TRBJ1-2; unclear D gene. CDR3 size: 12 residues. Trimming shortened V by 7 bases and J by 8 bases, and 14 bases separated the two germline ends. Looked up from germline, CDR1 is SGHVS and CDR2 is FNYEAQ. The CDR3 is CASTTFGTGYTF. The CDR3 region has the DNA TGTGCCAGCACCACCTTCGGTACGGGCTACACCTTC.

The rearrangement links TRBV4-1 to TRBJ1-1; D is perhaps TRBD1 (5 bases). The germline gives CDR1 MGHRA, CDR2 YSYEKL. Trimming cost V 4 bases and J 1 base, with 10 bases left between them. The CDR3 totals 14 residues. The chain's CDR3 is CASSLNTGNTEAFF. As DNA, the CDR3 is TGCGCCAGCAGCCTAAATACAGGGAACACTGAAGCTTTCTTT.

The chain has TRBV20-1 and TRBJ2-1; D uncertain. From germline, CDR1 is DFQATT and CDR2 SNEGSKA (reference sequence). V lost 5 bases to trimming and J lost 6 bases, with 5 bases between them. CDR3 length equals 10 residues. CDR3 coding DNA: TGCAGTGCTCCCGGCAATGAGCAGTTCTTC. Protein: CSAPGNEQFF.

The chain uses TRBV21-1 and TRBJ1-2; the table's D gene call, TRBD1, was not cross checked with the DNA. TRBV21-1 is a pseudogene. This CDR3 contains 15 residues. CDR3 bases: TGTGCCAGCAGCACCCCGACAGGGTTCAGCTATGGCTACACCTTC. Its protein product is CASSTPTGFSYGYTF.

The chain couples TRBV6-5 to TRBJ2-1, with TRBD2 matching 12 bases. The CDR3 consists of 15 residues. J lost 8 bases, V lost 6 bases, and 8 bases had no gene match. Germline CDR1 reads MNHEY; CDR2 reads SVGAGI. DNA of the CDR3: TGTGCCAGCAGGACCCCTAGCGGGGGGGCCTATGAGCAGTTCTTC. Residues: CASRTPSGGAYEQFF.

The rearrangement uses TRBV4-2 and TRBJ2-7; D is uncertain. The germline V gene encodes CDR1 LGHNA and CDR2 YNFKEQ. CDR3 length: 15 residues. V shed 0 bases and J shed 2 bases, with 11 bases lying between them. The CDR3 reads CASSQDDIPAYEQYF. The CDR3 DNA sequence: TGTGCCAGCAGCCAAGATGACATACCCGCCTACGAGCAGTACTTC.

CDR3 sequence reads: CASSLRETQYF. The CDR3 DNA follows: TGTGCCAGCAGTTTGAGAGAGACCCAGTACTTC. V and J are TRBV28 and TRBJ2-5; D unresolved. Germline V lookup: CDR1 MDHEN, CDR2 SYDVKM. Trimming cost V 3 bases and J 4 bases, with 3 bases left between them. The CDR3 has 11 amino acids. Full variable domain (outside the CDR3, taken from reference TRBV28 and TRBJ2-5): DVKVTQSSRYLVKRTGEKVFLECVQDMDHENMFWYRQDPGLGLRLIYFSYDVKMKEKGDIPEGYSVSREKKERFSLILESASTNQTSMYLCASSLRETQYFGPGTRLLVL.

The chain combines TRBV2 with TRBJ2-2; TRBD1 is a possible D gene (6 bases). Germline CDR1 is SNHLY and CDR2 is FYNNEI. Trimming left V 8 bases short and J 0 bases short, with 10 bases between. The CDR3 has 14 residues. This CDR3 reads CASLQGANTGELFF. The CDR3 DNA is TGTGCCAGCTTACAGGGAGCGAACACCGGGGAGCTGTTTTTT.

This sequence joins TRBV18 and TRBJ2-1, with 9 bases fitting TRBD2. The CDR3 consists of 15 residues. Per germline, CDR1 KGHSH and CDR2 LQKENI. J was trimmed by 4 bases and V by 3 bases; bases with no gene match: 4. The CDR3 nucleotides are TGTGCCAGCTCACCGTTAGCGGGGGATTACAATGAGCAGTTCTTC. Amino acids: CASSPLAGDYNEQFF.

This chain uses TRBV5-5 with TRBJ1-2; D is unresolved. CDR3 length equals 13 residues. CDR1 SGHKS and CDR2 YYEKEE come from the germline V gene (reference sequence). V was cut by 0 bases and J by 3 bases, with 6 bases left in between. CDR3 in DNA: TGTGCCAGCAGCTTGGGAGAGGACTATGGCTACACCTTC. Amino acid sequence: CASSLGEDYGYTF.

The chain links TRBV28 to TRBJ2-3; 8 nucleotides align to TRBD2. This CDR3 spans 15 amino acids. Germline values: CDR1 MDHEN, CDR2 SYDVKM. With V trimmed by 5 bases and J by 5 bases, 9 bases remained unmatched. The CDR3 loop is CASSSLAGRGDTQYF. CDR3 DNA sequence: TGTGCCAGCAGTAGCCTAGCGGGCAGGGGAGATACGCAGTATTTT. The full variable domain, with the rest looked up from reference TRBV28 and TRBJ2-3, is DVKVTQSSRYLVKRTGEKVFLECVQDMDHENMFWYRQDPGLGLRLIYFSYDVKMKEKGDIPEGYSVSREKKERFSLILESASTNQTSMYLCASSSLAGRGDTQYFGPGTRLTVL.

The chain is built from TRBV9 and TRBJ2-2; tentatively, D is TRBD1 (6 bases). The CDR3 consists of 15 residues. Germline-derived CDR1 and CDR2 are SGDLS and YYNGEE. Trimming took off 0 bases at V and 3 bases at J, with 9 bases between the two ends. This CDR3 reads CASSVDGGYTGELFF. As DNA, the CDR3 is TGTGCCAGCAGCGTAGATGGGGGCTACACCGGGGAGCTGTTTTTT.

This chain uses TRBV9 with TRBJ2-2; a weak D match, TRBD2 (6 bases). V dropped 3 bases and J dropped 4 bases, with 13 bases sitting between them. The CDR3 is made up of 15 amino acids. Germline CDR1 reads SGDLS; CDR2 reads YYNGEE. CDR3 in amino acids: CASSAGLASTGELFF. In DNA, the CDR3 is TGTGCCAGCAGCGCAGGGCTAGCGAGCACCGGGGAGCTGTTTTTT.

The chain links TRBV5-1 to TRBJ1-2; the match to TRBD1 covers 9 bases. The V gene's germline CDR1 is SGHRS and CDR2 YFSETQ. This CDR3 is built from 14 residues. V shed 4 bases, J shed 8 bases, and the junction held 9 bases outside the gene matches. The CDR3 DNA sequence: TGCGCCAGCAGCCCGATGGGACAGGGCGGCGGCTACACCTTC. It specifies CASSPMGQGGGYTF.

The rearrangement joins TRBV2 to TRBJ1-1; 8 bases map to TRBD1. The J segment lost 1 base and the V segment lost 6 bases, leaving 19 bases of the junction unmatched. The CDR3 is 19 residues long. The V gene's germline CDR1 is SNHLY and CDR2 FYNNEI. The DNA of the CDR3 is TGTGCCAGCAGCCTATCCAGGGGGCGCCTGAGTGGTCGGAACACTGAAGCTTTCTTT. It yields the protein CASSLSRGRLSGRNTEAFF. Based on the CDR3 plus reference TRBV2 and TRBJ1-1, the full variable domain is EPEVTQTPSHQVTQMGQEVILRCVPISNHLYFYWYRQILGQKVEFLVSFYNNEISEKSEIFDDQFSVERPDGSNFTLKIRSTKLEDSAMYFCASSLSRGRLSGRNTEAFFGQGTRLTVV.

This sequence joins TRBV6-1 and TRBJ1-1; 10 positions agree with TRBD1. The CDR3 covers 16 residues. Per the germline V gene, CDR1 is MNHNS and CDR2 is SASEGT. V lost 3 bases to trimming and J lost 4 bases; unmatched junction nucleotides: 8. The chain's CDR3 is CASSEGTGVFGTEAFF. The CDR3 coding sequence is TGTGCCAGCAGTGAGGGGACAGGGGTGTTTGGCACTGAAGCTTTCTTT.

J is TRBJ2-2 and V is TRBV2, with D unclear. CDR1 and CDR2 from the germline V gene are SNHLY and FYNNEI. This CDR3 region has 13 residues. V lost 11 bases and J 0 bases, leaving 10 bases between the germline ends. CDR3 sequence reads: CAASSANTGELFF. The CDR3 DNA reads as TGTGCCGCTTCGTCAGCGAACACCGGGGAGCTGTTTTTT.

This chain links TRBV7-9 with TRBJ1-4, with 8 bases identical to TRBD1. CDR1 is SEHNR and CDR2 is FQNEAQ in the germline V gene (reference sequence). The CDR3 length is 14 residues. With V trimmed by 3 bases and J by 7 bases, 4 bases remained unmatched. The CDR3 region has the DNA TGTGCCAGCAGCTTTCAGGGGGCGGGTGAAAAACTGTTTTTT. This sequence encodes CASSFQGAGEKLFF.

V and J are TRBV6-1 and TRBJ1-2; 7 nucleotides agree with TRBD1. Germline lookup yields CDR1 MNHNS and CDR2 SASEGT. V gave up 5 bases and J gave up 3 bases; unmatched junction bases: 3. CDR3 size: 13 residues. CDR3 loop: CASSPQGHYGYTF. The CDR3 DNA reads as TGTGCCAGCAGTCCACAGGGGCACTATGGCTACACCTTC.

The gene calls are TRBV19 and TRBJ1-5; 8 nucleotides agree with TRBD1. The CDR3 is 19 amino acids. CDR1 and CDR2 from the germline V gene are LNHDA and SQIVND (reference sequence). Trimming at V came to 5 bases and at J to 0 bases, leaving 15 bases not matched to a gene. CDR3 DNA: TGTGCCAGTAGTCCCCGGCGGGCAGGGGGCCAAGGTAGCAATCAGCCCCAGCATTTT. Encoded protein: CASSPRRAGGQGSNQPQHF.

This chain connects TRBV4-2 to TRBJ2-7, with D possibly TRBD1 on 5 matching bases. Germline-derived CDR1 and CDR2 are LGHNA and YNFKEQ. Trimming took off 0 bases at V and 5 bases at J, with 11 bases between the two ends. The CDR3 length is 14 residues. This CDR3 is CASSQEQGHHEQYF. The CDR3 coding sequence is TGTGCCAGCAGCCAAGAGCAGGGCCACCACGAGCAGTACTTC.